The 2 T cell receptor beta chains below were found in one sample sequenced in a study of blood T cell repertoires in COVID-19. Using immunoSEQ multiplex PCR, the repertoire was profiled, and TCRdb retains in-frame clones only, with some absent. Here the sample spans about 160,000 clones, roughly 91% being singletons. The specimen was peripheral blood. All receptors derive from a woman aged 50 to 65 with acute or convalescent COVID-19.

The V and J genes are TRBV7-2 and TRBJ2-5, with a tentative D call TRBD2 (7 bases). Germline V gives CDR1 SGHTA, CDR2 FQGNSA. Trimming removed 3 bases from V and 1 base from J, with 15 bases in between. The CDR3 runs to 16 residues. The CDR3 loop reads CASSLVGGQLQETQYF. The DNA of the CDR3 is TGTGCCAGCAGCTTGGTCGGGGGGCAGCTCCAAGAGACCCAGTACTTC.

The rearrangement links TRBV11-2 to TRBJ1-4; TRBD1 is a possible D gene (6 bases). CDR1 is SGHAT and CDR2 is FQNNGV in the germline V gene. Trimming took 5 bases from V and 0 from J, leaving 16 bases between them. The length of the CDR3 is 17 residues. In DNA, the CDR3 is TGTGCCAGCAGCCGCACAGGGCTCCTCACAACTAATGAAAAACTGTTTTTT. This encodes CASSRTGLLTTNEKLFF.